These 30 T cell receptor beta chains were sequenced from one sample in a study of shared clonotypes between healthy human individuals. Assay: immunoSEQ multiplex PCR; the TCRdb copy retains only in-frame clones and omits some. The table includes about half a million clones, 81% detected once. Input material: PBMCs. The source of these receptors is a woman aged 35 to 49 in good health. Some clones in this sample may be carry-over from other donors' samples.

The V gene is TRBV2, the J gene TRBJ2-3; D not resolved. The CDR3 has 13 amino acids. With 6 bases removed from V and 1 base from J, the gap between germline ends came to 8 bases. Looked up from germline, CDR1 is SNHLY and CDR2 is FYNNEI. The CDR3 region has the DNA TGTGCCAGCAGGACCATACGCACAGATACGCAGTATTTT. Residues: CASRTIRTDTQYF. The full variable domain, with the rest looked up from reference TRBV2 and TRBJ2-3, is EPEVTQTPSHQVTQMGQEVILRCVPISNHLYFYWYRQILGQKVEFLVSFYNNEISEKSEIFDDQFSVERPDGSNFTLKIRSTKLEDSAMYFCASRTIRTDTQYFGPGTRLTVL.

The chain combines TRBV19 with TRBJ1-5; TRBD1 matches 9 bases. CDR1 and CDR2 (germline): LNHDA, SQIVND (reference sequence). The V segment lost 10 bases and the J segment 0 bases; nucleotides outside the gene matches: 4. The CDR3 is made up of 14 amino acids. CDR3 loop: CATDRGSSNQPQHF. The DNA of the CDR3 is TGTGCCACCGACAGGGGGTCTAGCAATCAGCCCCAGCATTTT.

This clone was seen more than once but under ten times. The chain joins TRBV7-9 to TRBJ2-3, with 7 bases that match TRBD1. Trimming cost V 1 base and J 2 bases; bases outside gene matches: 3. CDR3 length: 15 amino acids. Germline CDR1 SEHNR, CDR2 FQNEAQ (reference sequence). The CDR3 loop reads CASSLDRGHTDTQYF. The CDR3, as DNA: TGTGCCAGCAGCTTAGATAGGGGGCACACAGATACGCAGTATTTT.

Concerning this clone itself: This likely came from a read error, as a far larger clone is one base away. Within the sample, other DNA sequences also encode this same CDR3. The genes are TRBV2 and TRBJ2-2, with D possibly matching TRBD2 (6 bases). The germline gives CDR1 SNHLY, CDR2 FYNNEI. The length of the CDR3 is 11 residues. This chain's CDR3 is CASRGTGELFF. The CDR3 DNA is TGTGCCAGTCGCGGGACCGGAGAGCTGTTTTTT.

The V gene is TRBV5-1, the J gene TRBJ2-1; 11 nucleotides match TRBD2. Per germline, CDR1 SGHRS and CDR2 YFSETQ. This CDR3 is built from 19 residues. Trimming took 1 base from V and 2 from J; bases not matched to a gene: 11. The CDR3 spells CASSLRPLAGAGAYNEQFF. The CDR3 region has the DNA TGCGCCAGCAGCTTGAGGCCACTAGCGGGAGCGGGGGCCTACAATGAGCAGTTCTTC.

As for this clone: A far bigger clonotype differs at one base, so this is likely a read error. The chain joins TRBV27 to TRBJ2-7; D gene uncertain. This CDR3 spans 14 amino acids. Germline CDR1 reads MNHEY; CDR2 reads SMNVEV (reference sequence). CDR3 DNA sequence: TGTGCCAGCAGTTTTTTAGGGCGAGCCTCCGAGCAGGACTTC. Translation: CASSFLGRASEQDF.

Note on this clone: The likely explanation is a read error, given a far larger clone one base away. The chain employs TRBV7-2 and TRBJ2-3; D gene ambiguous. The CDR3 has 12 residues. Germline values: CDR1 SGHTA, CDR2 FQGNSA. The chain's CDR3 is CGSSLPPDTQYF. The CDR3 nucleotides read TGTGGCAGCAGCTTACCCCCAGATACGCAGTATTTT.

The rearrangement links TRBV28 to TRBJ1-4, with a possible D match to TRBD1 (5 bases). The germline V gene encodes CDR1 MDHEN and CDR2 SYDVKM. The V and J ends lost 6 bases and 6 bases respectively, with 14 bases between them. This CDR3 has 14 amino acids. CDR3 protein: CASRSGTDHEKLFF. The CDR3 DNA sequence: TGTGCCAGCAGGTCCGGGACGGACCATGAAAAACTGTTTTTT.

This chain links TRBV21-1 with TRBJ2-5; the table calls TRBD1, which could not be checked here. TRBV21-1 is shown as a pseudogene. The CDR3 has 14 residues. As DNA, the CDR3 is TGTGCCAGCAGCAAAGCCACATCGTGGGAGACCCAGTACTTC. Translation: CASSKATSWETQYF.

This CDR3 reads CASSPQRTGNTGELFF. In DNA, the CDR3 is TGTGCCAGCAGCCCGCAGCGGACAGGAAACACCGGGGAGCTGTTTTTT. The chain is built from TRBV7-8 and TRBJ2-2, with 7 bases that match TRBD1. Losses at the gene ends were 5 bases for V and 2 bases for J; bases not matched to a gene: 8. The length of the CDR3 is 16 residues. The germline gives CDR1 SGHVS, CDR2 FQNEAQ. Looking up the rest from reference TRBV7-8 and TRBJ2-2 gives the full variable domain: GAGVSQSPRYKVAKRGQDVALRCDPISGHVSLFWYQQALGQGPEFLTYFQNEAQLDKSGLPSDRFFAERPEGSVSTLKIQRTQQEDSAVYLCASSPQRTGNTGELFFGEGSRLTVL.

This sequence joins TRBV7-3 and TRBJ2-1; perhaps TRBD1 as D (6 bases). The CDR3 is 14 amino acids. Germline lookup yields CDR1 SGHTA and CDR2 FQGTGA. Between the trimmed V and J ends, which lost 1 base and 9 bases, there was a span of 13 bases. DNA for the CDR3: TGTGCCAGCAGCTTAAGGGCAGGGGCGGTTGAGCAGTTCTTC. Amino acids: CASSLRAGAVEQFF.

This clone was detected only a few times. The chain employs TRBV15 and TRBJ1-1; the D gene is possibly TRBD1 (6 bases). The germline V gene has CDR1 LNHNV and CDR2 YYDKDF (reference sequence). Trimming removed 0 bases at V and 11 bases at J, with 13 bases between. This CDR3 has 13 residues. Here the CDR3 reads CATSRDGGTRAFF. CDR3 in DNA: TGTGCCACCAGCAGAGATGGAGGGACAAGGGCTTTCTTT.

This chain uses TRBV30 with TRBJ2-7; 10 bases agree with TRBD1. The CDR3 spans 13 residues. Germline values: CDR1 GTSNPN, CDR2 SVGIG (reference sequence). The ends lost 5 bases at V and 5 bases at J; junction bases unmatched: 6. CDR3: CAWGTGANHEQYF. CDR3 sequence (DNA): TGTGCCTGGGGGACAGGGGCAAACCACGAGCAGTACTTC.

With regard to this clone: Compared with germline, one end of the junction differs, possibly owing to a read error. V is TRBV7-6 and J is TRBJ2-7; 7 bases fit TRBD1. CDR1 and CDR2 from the germline V gene are SGHVS and FNYEAQ. The CDR3 has 15 amino acids. This CDR3 is CASSLESRGQAEWHF. CDR3 bases: TGTGCCAGCAGCTTAGAGTCAAGGGGGCAAGCGGAGTGGCACTTC.

The chain is built from TRBV7-2 and TRBJ2-2; no reliable D call. The length of the CDR3 is 16 residues. Germline V gene sequence: CDR1 SGHTA, CDR2 FQGNSA. Trimming stripped 1 base from V and 2 bases from J, with 11 bases between. In DNA, the CDR3 is TGTGCCAGCAGCTTAGGGACGGTCCTAAACACCGGGGAGCTGTTTTTT. Translated, it gives CASSLGTVLNTGELFF.

The chain carries TRBV5-1 and TRBJ1-1, with 8 bases lining up with TRBD1. Germline-derived CDR1 and CDR2 are SGHRS and YFSETQ. CDR3 length equals 17 residues. The trim removed 4 bases at V and 2 bases at J, leaving 13 bases unmatched. CDR3 coding DNA: TGCGCCAGCAGCAGCCCAGGGGGCCGGGTAGGAAACACTGAAGCTTTCTTT. Translated: CASSSPGGRVGNTEAFF.

The gene calls are TRBV7-9 and TRBJ2-7, with 9 bases fitting TRBD1. Germline V gives CDR1 SEHNR, CDR2 FQNEAQ (reference sequence). The CDR3 has 14 amino acids. The ends lost 7 bases at V and 4 bases at J; junction bases unmatched: 8. In DNA, the CDR3 is TGTGCCAGCACACAGGGGGCCTTCATTTACGAGCAGTACTTC. Its translation is CASTQGAFIYEQYF.

With respect to this clone: This clone may be a read error of a much larger clone one base away. The chain employs TRBV5-6 and TRBJ2-3; D assignment may be TRBD1 or TRBD2 (5 bases each). The V gene lost 3 bases and the J gene lost 2 bases, with 13 bases spanning the gap. The CDR3 length is 15 residues. Germline-derived CDR1 and CDR2 are SGHDT and YYEEEE. The CDR3 reads CASSSGAIYTDTQYF. Written as DNA, the CDR3 is TGTGCCAGCAGCTCCGGGGCCATATACACAGATACGCAGTATTTT.

As for this clone: A far bigger clonotype differs at one base, so this is likely a read error. This chain joins TRBV10-2 and TRBJ1-3; D unresolved. The CDR3 is 17 amino acids. Looked up from germline, CDR1 is WSHSY and CDR2 is SAAADI. The ends were cut back, 6 bases at V and 0 bases at J, with 18 bases in the middle. The CDR3 DNA sequence: TGCGCCAGCAGCCCCGCCGCCCCGAGAAGCTCTGGAAACACCATATATTTT. It codes for CASSPAAPRSSGNTIYF.

The V and J genes are TRBV4-1 and TRBJ2-2, with 7 bases aligning to TRBD2. This CDR3 is built from 17 residues. After removal of 4 bases from V and 1 base from J, the junction contained 9 bases not matched to a gene. Germline V gene data show CDR1 as MGHRA and CDR2 as YSYEKL. DNA for the CDR3: TGCGCCAGCAGCCCTCGACCGGGCGGGAGGAACACCGGGGAGCTGTTTTTT. This translates into CASSPRPGGRNTGELFF.

The J gene is TRBJ2-7, the V gene TRBV11-2; tentatively, D is TRBD2 (6 bases). The V gene lost 1 base and the J gene lost 4 bases, with 14 bases spanning the gap. CDR1 is SGHAT, CDR2 FQNNGV, per germline. This CDR3 contains 15 residues. The CDR3 nucleotides are TGTGCCAGCAGCTTAGGGGGACTGAGCATGTACGAGCAGTACTTC. It translates to CASSLGGLSMYEQYF.

The chain uses TRBV11-3 and TRBJ2-1, with 9 bases lining up with TRBD2. Per germline, CDR1 SGHNT and CDR2 YENEEA. The CDR3 is 16 amino acids. V shed 5 bases and J 6 bases; nucleotides not matched to a gene: 11. The CDR3 region has the DNA TGTGCCAGCAGCCCGGGCCTAGCGGGAAGGGGCAATGAGCAGTTCTTC. Translation gives CASSPGLAGRGNEQFF.

The V and J genes are TRBV7-9 and TRBJ2-2; D is unclear. CDR1 is SEHNR, CDR2 FQNEAQ, per germline (reference sequence). The CDR3 contains 15 residues. Trimming removed 9 bases at V and 0 bases at J, with 14 bases between. The CDR3 sequence: CASHPGSTNTGELFF. In DNA form, the CDR3 reads TGTGCCAGTCACCCCGGGTCAACGAACACCGGGGAGCTGTTTTTT.

A word on this clone: This sample also contains other DNA sequences that code for the same CDR3. This chain links TRBV18 with TRBJ2-7; no clear D gene. V lost 3 bases and J 2 bases, leaving 11 bases between the germline ends. This CDR3 spans 14 amino acids. Germline V lookup: CDR1 KGHSH, CDR2 LQKENI. CDR3 amino acids: CASSPPTLTYEQYF. The DNA of the CDR3 is TGTGCCAGCTCACCGCCGACATTAACCTACGAGCAGTACTTC.

Concerning this clone itself: This probably arose from a read error, given a far larger clone one base away. Other DNA variants within this sample encode the same CDR3. The chain couples TRBV5-1 to TRBJ2-7, with a weak D call TRBD1 (5 bases). This CDR3 is built from 18 residues. Germline V lookup: CDR1 SGHRS, CDR2 YFSETQ. Between the trimmed V and J ends, which lost 0 bases and 1 base, there was a span of 20 bases. For the CDR3, the DNA is TGCGCCAGCAGCTTGGCGTCAGGGCAGGACGCCAAGTCCTACGAGCAGTACTTC. Protein sequence: CASSLASGQDAKSYEQYF.

The chain is built from TRBV27 and TRBJ2-2, with a weak D call TRBD1 (5 bases). Trimming cost V 1 base and J 2 bases, with 8 bases left between them. The CDR3 extends over 15 amino acids. Germline CDR1 is MNHEY and CDR2 is SMNVEV (reference sequence). The CDR3 region is CASSLWQGNTGELFF. The CDR3 DNA reads TGTGCCAGCAGTTTATGGCAGGGTAACACCGGGGAGCTGTTTTTT.

The gene calls are TRBV5-1 and TRBJ1-1; 7 bases agree with TRBD1. The CDR3 spans 14 residues. Trimming removed 2 bases from V and 3 bases from J; junction bases left unmatched: 4. Germline CDR1 is SGHRS and CDR2 is YFSETQ. The CDR3, as DNA: TGCGCCAGCAGCTTCGCAGGGGGAGACACTGAAGCTTTCTTT. It encodes CASSFAGGDTEAFF.

A single count supports this clone. This chain uses TRBV29-1 with TRBJ1-5; 8 bases line up with TRBD1. The CDR3 is made up of 12 amino acids. Per the germline V gene, CDR1 is SQVTM and CDR2 is ANQGSEA. The ends lost 6 bases at V and 7 bases at J; junction bases unmatched: 5. The CDR3, as DNA: TGCAGCGTGGGTGACAGGGGCCAGCCCCAGCATTTT. This sequence encodes CSVGDRGQPQHF.

The CDR3 protein is CAWSVGRVSEKLFF. The CDR3 nucleotides read TGTGCCTGGAGTGTAGGGCGAGTATCGGAAAAACTGTTTTTT. V usage is TRBV30 and J usage is TRBJ1-4; D uncertain. Germline V lookup: CDR1 GTSNPN, CDR2 SVGIG (reference sequence). V lost 0 bases and J 8 bases, leaving 13 bases between the germline ends. The CDR3 loop spans 14 amino acids.

The chain links TRBV4-2 to TRBJ1-2, with 7 positions matching TRBD1. With V trimmed by 2 bases and J by 7 bases, 7 bases remained unmatched. Germline V CDR1 and CDR2: LGHNA, YNFKEQ. The CDR3 contains 14 residues. As DNA, the CDR3 is TGTGCCAGCAGCCAACCCGGGACAGTATTTGGCTACACCTTC. Residues: CASSQPGTVFGYTF.